Below are 10 T cell receptor beta chains sequenced from a single sample in a study of blood T cell repertoires in COVID-19. Clones were read by immunoSEQ multiplex PCR, and TCRdb kept only the in-frame ones, dropping some. The sample shows roughly 230,000 clones, roughly 84% of them seen only once. The sample consisted of peripheral blood. These receptors were obtained from a woman aged 50 to 60 with acute or convalescent COVID-19.

The genes are TRBV5-4 and TRBJ1-1; TRBD1 matches at 7 bases. The CDR3 length is 14 residues. Germline CDR1 SGHNT, CDR2 YYREEE (reference sequence). V gave up 2 bases and J gave up 3 bases; unmatched junction bases: 4. The CDR3 is CASSFNRGDTEAFF. In DNA form, the CDR3 reads TGTGCCAGCAGCTTCAACAGGGGTGACACTGAAGCTTTCTTT.

V gene TRBV5-1 combines with J gene TRBJ2-7, with TRBD2 as a possible D gene (6 bases). Trimming pared 2 bases from V and 6 bases from J, leaving 15 bases between. Per the germline V gene, CDR1 is SGHRS and CDR2 is YFSETQ. CDR3 length equals 14 residues. Here the CDR3 DNA reads TGCGCCAGCAGCTTCGGAGGGGTTTCCCTCGAGCAGTACTTC. It codes for CASSFGGVSLEQYF.

V is TRBV5-1 and J is TRBJ2-4, with 9 nucleotides matching TRBD1. Unmatched junction bases numbered 8, after V lost 4 bases and J lost 9 bases. Looked up from germline, CDR1 is SGHRS and CDR2 is YFSETQ. The CDR3 contains 14 residues. The CDR3: CASSIDRGAGIQYF. CDR3 bases: TGCGCCAGCAGCATAGACAGGGGGGCCGGCATTCAGTACTTC.

The V call is TRBV7-3, the J call TRBJ2-3; 8 nucleotides match TRBD2. Looked up from germline, CDR1 is SGHTA and CDR2 is FQGTGA. This CDR3 has 18 residues. Trimming cost V 4 bases and J 5 bases; bases outside gene matches: 17. The CDR3 region has the DNA TGTGCCAGCAGCTCCGGACTCTCCAGCGGGGGTGTCGGAGATACGCAGTATTTT. It translates to CASSSGLSSGGVGDTQYF.

V gene TRBV7-3 combines with J gene TRBJ2-1, with D possibly TRBD2 on 7 matching bases. Germline V gives CDR1 SGHTA, CDR2 FQGTGA. The CDR3 spans 17 residues. The germline V and J ends were trimmed by 2 bases and 6 bases, with 20 bases remaining between them. CDR3 DNA sequence: TGTGCCAGCAGCTTAGCGGGGGCAGGTCTTTCCGGCAATGAGCAGTTCTTC. This sequence encodes CASSLAGAGLSGNEQFF.

The V and J genes are TRBV12-3 or TRBV12-4 and TRBJ2-5, with 7 nucleotides matching TRBD1. The junction had 6 bases not matched to a gene; V was cut back by 6 bases and J by 5 bases. This CDR3 is 13 amino acids long. DNA of the CDR3: TGTGCCAGCAGACCACAGGGGCGGGAGACCCAGTACTTC. It specifies CASRPQGRETQYF.

The chain links TRBV3-1 (or the pseudogene TRBV3-2) to TRBJ1-5; no firm D call. V lost 0 bases and J 2 bases, leaving 14 bases between the germline ends. Looked up from germline, CDR1 is LGHDT and CDR2 is YNNKEL (reference sequence). CDR3 length: 17 amino acids. Written as DNA, the CDR3 is TGTGCCAGCAGCCAAGATAGTGGAACTAGAGGCAATCAGCCCCAGCATTTT. Translating gives CASSQDSGTRGNQPQHF.

The genes are TRBV28 and TRBJ1-1, with TRBD1 as a possible D gene (6 bases). Germline CDR1 is MDHEN and CDR2 is SYDVKM. Trimming pared 6 bases from V and 1 base from J, leaving 12 bases between. The CDR3 consists of 14 residues. The CDR3 loop is CASRNLQGNTEAFF. The CDR3 DNA sequence: TGTGCCAGCAGGAACCTACAGGGGAACACTGAAGCTTTCTTT.

The CDR3 DNA reads as TGCAGTGCTAGGGGGAGGACCCAGTACTTC. This sequence encodes CSARGRTQYF. The rearrangement joins TRBV20-1 to TRBJ2-5; the D gene is possibly TRBD2 (5 bases). The V and J ends lost 3 bases and 7 bases respectively, with 6 bases between them. The CDR3 extends over 10 amino acids. CDR1 and CDR2 from the germline V gene are DFQATT and SNEGSKA (reference sequence).

V gene TRBV18 combines with J gene TRBJ1-2; 9 positions match TRBD1. Germline V lookup: CDR1 KGHSH, CDR2 LQKENI. Germline trimming cut 6 bases from V and 0 bases from J; bases unmatched to any gene: 11. This CDR3 is built from 17 residues. Here the CDR3 DNA reads TGTGCCAGCTCTCGAGGATGGGGACAGGGAACTAACTATGGCTACACCTTC. Amino acid sequence: CASSRGWGQGTNYGYTF.